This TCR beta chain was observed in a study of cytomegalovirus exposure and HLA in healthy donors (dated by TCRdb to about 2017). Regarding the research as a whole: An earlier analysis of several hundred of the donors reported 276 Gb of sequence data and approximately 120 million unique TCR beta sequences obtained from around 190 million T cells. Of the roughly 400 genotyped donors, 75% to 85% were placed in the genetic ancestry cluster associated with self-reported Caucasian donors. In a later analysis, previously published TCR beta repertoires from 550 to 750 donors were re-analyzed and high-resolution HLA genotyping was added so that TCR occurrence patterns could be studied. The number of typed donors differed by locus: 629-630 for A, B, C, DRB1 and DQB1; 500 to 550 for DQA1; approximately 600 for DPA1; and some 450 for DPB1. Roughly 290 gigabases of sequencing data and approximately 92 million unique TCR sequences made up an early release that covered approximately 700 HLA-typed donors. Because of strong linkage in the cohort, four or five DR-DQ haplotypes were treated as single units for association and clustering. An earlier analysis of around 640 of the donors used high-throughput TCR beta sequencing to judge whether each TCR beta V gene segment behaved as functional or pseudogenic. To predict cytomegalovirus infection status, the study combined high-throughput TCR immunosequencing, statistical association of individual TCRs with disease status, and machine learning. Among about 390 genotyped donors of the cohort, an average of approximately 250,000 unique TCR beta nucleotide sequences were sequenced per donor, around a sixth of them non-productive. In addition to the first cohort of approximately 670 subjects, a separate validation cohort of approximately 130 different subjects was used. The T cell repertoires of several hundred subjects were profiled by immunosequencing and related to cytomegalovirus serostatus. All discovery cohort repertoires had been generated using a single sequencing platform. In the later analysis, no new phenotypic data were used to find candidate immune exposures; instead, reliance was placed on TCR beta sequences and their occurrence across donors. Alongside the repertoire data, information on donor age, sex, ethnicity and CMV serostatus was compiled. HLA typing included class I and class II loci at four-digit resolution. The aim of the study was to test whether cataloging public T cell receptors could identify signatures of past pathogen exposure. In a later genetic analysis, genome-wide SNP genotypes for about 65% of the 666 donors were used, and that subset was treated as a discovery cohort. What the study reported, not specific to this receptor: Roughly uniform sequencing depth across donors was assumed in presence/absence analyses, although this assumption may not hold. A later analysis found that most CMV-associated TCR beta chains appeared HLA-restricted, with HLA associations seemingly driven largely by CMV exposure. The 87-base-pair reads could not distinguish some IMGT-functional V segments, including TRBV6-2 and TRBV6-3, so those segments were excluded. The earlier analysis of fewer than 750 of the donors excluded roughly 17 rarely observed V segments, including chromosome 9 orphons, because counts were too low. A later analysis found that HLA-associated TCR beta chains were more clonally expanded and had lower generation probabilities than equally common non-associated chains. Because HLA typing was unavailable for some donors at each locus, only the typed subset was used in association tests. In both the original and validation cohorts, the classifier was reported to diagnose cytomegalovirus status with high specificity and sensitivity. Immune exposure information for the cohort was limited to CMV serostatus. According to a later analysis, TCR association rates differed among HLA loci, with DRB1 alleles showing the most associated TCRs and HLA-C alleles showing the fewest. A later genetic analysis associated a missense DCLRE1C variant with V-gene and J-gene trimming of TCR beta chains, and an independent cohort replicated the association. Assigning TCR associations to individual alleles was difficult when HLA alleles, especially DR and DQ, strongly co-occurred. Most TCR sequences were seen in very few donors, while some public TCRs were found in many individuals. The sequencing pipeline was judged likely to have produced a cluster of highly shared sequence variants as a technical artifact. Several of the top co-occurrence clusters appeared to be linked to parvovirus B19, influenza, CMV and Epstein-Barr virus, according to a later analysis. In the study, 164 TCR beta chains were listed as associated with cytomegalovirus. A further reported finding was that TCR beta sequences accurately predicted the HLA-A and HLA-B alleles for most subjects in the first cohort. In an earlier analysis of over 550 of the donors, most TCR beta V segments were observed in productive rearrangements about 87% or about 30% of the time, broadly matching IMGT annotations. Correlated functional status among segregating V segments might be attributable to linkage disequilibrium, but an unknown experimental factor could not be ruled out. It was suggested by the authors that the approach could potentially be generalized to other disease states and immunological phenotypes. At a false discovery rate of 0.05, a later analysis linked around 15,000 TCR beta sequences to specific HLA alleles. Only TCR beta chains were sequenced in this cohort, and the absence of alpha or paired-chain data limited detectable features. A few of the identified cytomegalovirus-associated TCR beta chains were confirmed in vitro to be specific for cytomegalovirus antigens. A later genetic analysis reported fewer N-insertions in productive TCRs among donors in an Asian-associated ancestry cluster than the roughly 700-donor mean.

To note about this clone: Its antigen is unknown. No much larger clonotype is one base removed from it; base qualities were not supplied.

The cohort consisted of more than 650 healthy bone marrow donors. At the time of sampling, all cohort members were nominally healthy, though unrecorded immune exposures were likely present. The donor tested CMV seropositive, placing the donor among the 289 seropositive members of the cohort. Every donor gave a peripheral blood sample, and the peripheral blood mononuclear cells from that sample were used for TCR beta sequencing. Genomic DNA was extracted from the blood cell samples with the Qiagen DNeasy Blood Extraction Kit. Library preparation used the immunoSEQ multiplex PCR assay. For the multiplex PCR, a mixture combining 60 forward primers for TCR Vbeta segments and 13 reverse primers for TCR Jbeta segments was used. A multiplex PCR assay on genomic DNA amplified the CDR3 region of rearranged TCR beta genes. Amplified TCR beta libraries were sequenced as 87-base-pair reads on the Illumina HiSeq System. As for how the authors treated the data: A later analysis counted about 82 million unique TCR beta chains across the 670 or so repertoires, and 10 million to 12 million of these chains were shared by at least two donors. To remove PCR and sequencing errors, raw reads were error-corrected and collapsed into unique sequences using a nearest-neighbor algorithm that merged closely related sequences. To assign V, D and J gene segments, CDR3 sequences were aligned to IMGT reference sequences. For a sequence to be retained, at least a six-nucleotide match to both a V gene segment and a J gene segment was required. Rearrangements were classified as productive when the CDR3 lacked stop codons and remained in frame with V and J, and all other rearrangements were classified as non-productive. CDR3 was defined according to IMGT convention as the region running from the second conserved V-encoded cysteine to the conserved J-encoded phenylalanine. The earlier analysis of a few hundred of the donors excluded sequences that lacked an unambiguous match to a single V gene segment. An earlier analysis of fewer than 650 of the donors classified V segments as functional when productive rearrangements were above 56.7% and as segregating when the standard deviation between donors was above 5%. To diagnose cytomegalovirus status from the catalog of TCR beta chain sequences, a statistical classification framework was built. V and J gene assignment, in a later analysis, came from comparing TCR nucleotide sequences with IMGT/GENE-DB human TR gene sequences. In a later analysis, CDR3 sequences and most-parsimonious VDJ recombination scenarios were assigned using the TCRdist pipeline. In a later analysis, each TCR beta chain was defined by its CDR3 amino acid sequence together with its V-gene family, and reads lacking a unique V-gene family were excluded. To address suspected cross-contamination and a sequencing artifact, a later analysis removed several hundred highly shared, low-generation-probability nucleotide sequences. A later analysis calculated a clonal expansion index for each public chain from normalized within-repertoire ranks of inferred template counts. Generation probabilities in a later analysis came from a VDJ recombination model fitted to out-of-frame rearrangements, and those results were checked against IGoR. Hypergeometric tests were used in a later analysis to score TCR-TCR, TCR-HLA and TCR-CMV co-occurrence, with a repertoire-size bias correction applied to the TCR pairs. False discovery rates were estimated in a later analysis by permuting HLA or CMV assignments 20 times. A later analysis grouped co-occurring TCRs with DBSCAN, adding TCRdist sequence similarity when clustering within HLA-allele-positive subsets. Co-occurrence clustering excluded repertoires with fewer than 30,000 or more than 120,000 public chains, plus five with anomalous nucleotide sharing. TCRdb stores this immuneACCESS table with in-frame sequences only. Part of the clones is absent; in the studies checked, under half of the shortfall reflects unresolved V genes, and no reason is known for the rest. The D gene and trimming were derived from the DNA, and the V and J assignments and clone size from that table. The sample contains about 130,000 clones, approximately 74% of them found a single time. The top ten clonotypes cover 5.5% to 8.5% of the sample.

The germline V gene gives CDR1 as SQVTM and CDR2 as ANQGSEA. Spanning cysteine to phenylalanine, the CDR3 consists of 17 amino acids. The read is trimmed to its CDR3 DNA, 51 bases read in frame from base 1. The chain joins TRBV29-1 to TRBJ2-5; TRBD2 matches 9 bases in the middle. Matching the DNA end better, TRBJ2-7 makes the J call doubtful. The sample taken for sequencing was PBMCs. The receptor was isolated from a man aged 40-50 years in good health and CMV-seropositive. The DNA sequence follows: TGCAGCGTTGCCGGGATGCAGCGGGGGGACCATGGTTACGAGCAGTACTTC. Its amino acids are CSVAGMQRGDHGYEQYF.